Following are 20 T cell receptor beta chains from one sample sequenced in a study of OX40 agonist ivuxolimab in advanced cancers. Profiled with immunoSEQ multiplex PCR; TCRdb holds only in-frame clones, not every one. This table has roughly 80,000 clones, 89% appearing once. Sequenced here: CD4+ or CD8+ T cells sorted from blood, sampled in a trial of the OX40 agonist ivuxolimab. These receptors all come from an adult with an advanced solid tumor such as melanoma, head and neck, liver or kidney cancer.

This chain links TRBV18 with TRBJ2-3; D is unclear. The CDR3 runs to 13 residues. V lost 3 bases and J 1 base, leaving 5 bases between the germline ends. Germline loops: CDR1 KGHSH, CDR2 LQKENI. The DNA for the CDR3 is TGTGCCAGCTCACCCAGCGGCACAGATACGCAGTATTTT. Amino acids: CASSPSGTDTQYF.

The chain uses TRBV6-5 and TRBJ2-6; D uncertain. The CDR3 totals 15 residues. Germline V CDR1 and CDR2: MNHEY, SVGAGI. With 8 bases removed from V and 0 bases from J, the gap between germline ends came to 11 bases. CDR3 DNA sequence: TGTGCCAGCCGAAATACACTCTCTGGGGCCAACGTCCTGACTTTC. It is translated as CASRNTLSGANVLTF.

The chain employs TRBV18 and TRBJ2-1, with 13 bases matching TRBD2. CDR1 is KGHSH, CDR2 LQKENI, per germline. With V trimmed by 3 bases and J by 9 bases, 8 bases remained unmatched. The CDR3 has 16 residues. As DNA, the CDR3 is TGTGCCAGCTCACCCGAAGGACTAGCGGGAGCCACTGAGCAGTTCTTC. It specifies CASSPEGLAGATEQFF.

The chain links TRBV30 to TRBJ1-4; TRBD1 might be the D (5 bases). The CDR3 runs 13 residues. The V and J ends lost 3 bases and 2 bases respectively, with 7 bases between them. Germline loops: CDR1 GTSNPN, CDR2 SVGIG (reference sequence). The CDR3 bases are TGTGCCTGGAGAGGGGCTACTAATGAAAAACTGTTTTTT. It is translated as CAWRGATNEKLFF.

The chain links TRBV27 to TRBJ2-2; 7 positions match TRBD2. Germline CDR1 reads MNHEY; CDR2 reads SMNVEV (reference sequence). The ends lost 0 bases at V and 7 bases at J; junction bases unmatched: 11. The CDR3 is made up of 17 amino acids. The CDR3 sequence is CASSLSMGEGGFGELFF. The CDR3 DNA is TGTGCCAGCAGTTTATCGATGGGGGAGGGCGGGTTCGGGGAGCTGTTTTTT.

This CDR3 is CAWSVGAGANVLTF. Written as DNA, the CDR3 is TGTGCCTGGAGTGTGGGGGCTGGGGCCAACGTCCTGACTTTC. The chain recombines TRBV30 with TRBJ2-6; D may correspond to TRBD1 or TRBD2 (5 bases each). The ends were cut back, 0 bases at V and 2 bases at J, with 5 bases in the middle. CDR1 is GTSNPN and CDR2 is SVGIG in the germline V gene (reference sequence). The CDR3 is 14 residues long.

The CDR3 DNA sequence: TGTGCCAGCAGCTTGTTCGGTACATCCTACGAGCAGTACTTC. Protein sequence: CASSLFGTSYEQYF. V is TRBV5-5 and J is TRBJ2-7; D not certain. Germline V CDR1 and CDR2: SGHKS, YYEKEE (reference sequence). The CDR3 is 14 residues long. Trimming removed 1 base at V and 1 base at J, with 9 bases between. The full variable domain, rest sourced from reference TRBV5-5 and TRBJ2-7, is DAGVTQSPTHLIKTRGQQVTLRCSPISGHKSVSWYQQVLGQGPQFIFQYYEKEERGRGNFPDRFSARQFPNYSSELNVNALLLGDSALYLCASSLFGTSYEQYFGPGTRLTVT.

The chain carries TRBV9 and TRBJ2-1; 7 bases are shared with TRBD1. V was clipped by 4 bases and J by 15 bases; unmatched bases: 7. The CDR3 has 11 amino acids. Germline loops: CDR1 SGDLS, CDR2 YYNGEE. This CDR3 reads CASSSGQARFF. For the CDR3, the DNA is TGTGCCAGCAGCTCCGGACAGGCGAGGTTCTTC.

The chain recombines TRBV18 with TRBJ2-3; 7 nucleotides agree with TRBD1. The junction had 4 bases not matched to a gene; V was cut back by 1 base and J by 6 bases. Germline lookup yields CDR1 KGHSH and CDR2 LQKENI. CDR3 length: 14 residues. The CDR3 bases are TGTGCCAGCTCACCACGAGGGGGCTTGGATACGCAGTATTTT. Translated, it gives CASSPRGGLDTQYF.

The chain combines TRBV19 with TRBJ1-5; D uncertain. The CDR3 has 18 amino acids. Trimming stripped 1 base from V and 1 base from J, with 17 bases between. Germline V gene data show CDR1 as LNHDA and CDR2 as SQIVND (reference sequence). The DNA of the CDR3 is TGTGCCAGTAGTATAGGCCTCAACGGTATCGGCAGCAATCAGCCCCAGCATTTT. Encoded protein: CASSIGLNGIGSNQPQHF. Combining the CDR3 with reference TRBV19 and TRBJ1-5 gives the whole variable domain DGGITQSPKYLFRKEGQNVTLSCEQNLNHDAMYWYRQDPGQGLRLIYYSQIVNDFQKGDIAEGYSVSREKKESFPLTVTSAQKNPTAFYLCASSIGLNGIGSNQPQHFGDGTRLSIL.

The chain links TRBV5-1 to TRBJ2-2; no clear D gene. The CDR3 length is 13 residues. CDR1 SGHRS and CDR2 YFSETQ come from the germline V gene. Deletions cut 5 bases from V and 4 bases from J, with 9 bases between. The CDR3 sequence: CASRLITTGELFF. In DNA, the CDR3 is TGCGCCAGCAGGTTGATTACCACCGGGGAGCTGTTTTTT.

This rearrangement joins TRBV6-6 to TRBJ2-7, with TRBD1 identical over 7 bases. CDR3 length: 15 amino acids. CDR1 and CDR2 from the germline V gene are MNHNY and SVGAGI (reference sequence). The ends lost 0 bases at V and 4 bases at J; junction bases unmatched: 6. CDR3 region: CASSYSSQGVYEQYF. As DNA, the CDR3 is TGTGCCAGCAGTTACTCGAGTCAGGGGGTTTACGAGCAGTACTTC.

The rearrangement uses TRBV27 and TRBJ1-5, with 7 bases fitting TRBD1. CDR1 MNHEY and CDR2 SMNVEV come from the germline V gene (reference sequence). V gave up 2 bases and J gave up 5 bases; unmatched junction bases: 0. The CDR3 runs 13 residues. The CDR3 region is CASSLDRDQPQHF. Here the CDR3 DNA reads TGTGCCAGCAGTTTAGACAGGGATCAGCCCCAGCATTTT.

CDR3 sequence: CASSLGESGNSPLHF. The CDR3 DNA follows: TGTGCCAGCAGCTTGGGGGAGTCCGGTAATTCACCCCTCCACTTT. The V and J genes are TRBV7-2 and TRBJ1-6; maybe TRBD1 (5 bases). The germline V and J ends were trimmed by 3 bases and 6 bases, with 12 bases remaining between them. The germline V gene encodes CDR1 SGHTA and CDR2 FQGNSA. The CDR3 loop spans 15 amino acids. Full variable domain (remainder filled in from reference TRBV7-2 and TRBJ1-6): GAGVSQSPSNKVTEKGKDVELRCDPISGHTALYWYRQSLGQGLEFLIYFQGNSAPDKSGLPSDRFSAERTGGSVSTLTIQRTQQEDSAVYLCASSLGESGNSPLHFGNGTRLTVT.

About this clone itself: Germline is not matched at one junction end, which may reflect a read error. CDR3 loop: CASSTTGARNSGELFF. CDR3 sequence (DNA): TGTGCCAGCTCAACCACAGGGGCCCGAAACAGCGGGGAGCTGTTTTTT. The rearrangement uses TRBV18 and TRBJ2-2; 7 bases agree with TRBD1. The CDR3 has 16 amino acids. Germline CDR1 reads KGHSH; CDR2 reads LQKENI.

Comment on this clone: Different DNA sequences within this sample yield the same CDR3. The chain uses TRBV2 and TRBJ2-7; TRBD2 matches at 10 bases. The V segment lost 6 bases and the J segment 5 bases; nucleotides outside the gene matches: 7. The germline gives CDR1 SNHLY, CDR2 FYNNEI. CDR3 length: 14 residues. CDR3 sequence reads: CASRGTLAGHEQYF. CDR3 coding DNA: TGTGCCAGCAGGGGTACACTAGCGGGACACGAGCAGTACTTC.

The V gene is TRBV21-1, the J gene TRBJ2-5; the DNA was not compared with TRBD1, the D call given in the table. TRBV21-1 constitutes a pseudogene. The CDR3 extends over 17 amino acids. CDR3 protein: CASSNMSGTGGWETQYF. DNA of the CDR3: TGTGCCAGCAGCAATATGTCCGGGACAGGGGGCTGGGAGACCCAGTACTTC.

The chain carries TRBV5-3 and TRBJ2-3; 11 nucleotides align to TRBD2. TRBV5-3 is treated as an ORF (open reading frame) with a function not yet certain. The length of the CDR3 is 20 residues. J was trimmed by 0 bases and V by 0 bases; bases with no gene match: 12. CDR3 loop: CARSLARRVTSGKSTDTQYF. CDR3 DNA: TGTGCCAGAAGCTTGGCTCGCCGGGTGACTAGCGGGAAGAGCACAGATACGCAGTATTTT.

J is TRBJ1-2 and V is TRBV23-1; D call uncertain. TRBV23-1 is treated as an ORF (open reading frame) with a function not yet certain. Trimming left V 0 bases short and J 3 bases short, with 11 bases between. This CDR3 comprises 15 residues. The CDR3: CASSQSLTGDYGYTF. The CDR3 region has the DNA TGCGCCAGCAGTCAATCGTTAACGGGAGACTATGGCTACACCTTC.

The chain couples TRBV2 to TRBJ2-1; D may be TRBD1 or TRBD2 (5 bases each). Between the trimmed V and J ends, which lost 6 bases and 4 bases, there was a span of 10 bases. The CDR3 runs to 13 residues. Germline CDR1 SNHLY, CDR2 FYNNEI. DNA for the CDR3: TGTGCCAGCAGGGGGACCGCGTACAATGAGCAGTTCTTC. Encoded protein: CASRGTAYNEQFF.